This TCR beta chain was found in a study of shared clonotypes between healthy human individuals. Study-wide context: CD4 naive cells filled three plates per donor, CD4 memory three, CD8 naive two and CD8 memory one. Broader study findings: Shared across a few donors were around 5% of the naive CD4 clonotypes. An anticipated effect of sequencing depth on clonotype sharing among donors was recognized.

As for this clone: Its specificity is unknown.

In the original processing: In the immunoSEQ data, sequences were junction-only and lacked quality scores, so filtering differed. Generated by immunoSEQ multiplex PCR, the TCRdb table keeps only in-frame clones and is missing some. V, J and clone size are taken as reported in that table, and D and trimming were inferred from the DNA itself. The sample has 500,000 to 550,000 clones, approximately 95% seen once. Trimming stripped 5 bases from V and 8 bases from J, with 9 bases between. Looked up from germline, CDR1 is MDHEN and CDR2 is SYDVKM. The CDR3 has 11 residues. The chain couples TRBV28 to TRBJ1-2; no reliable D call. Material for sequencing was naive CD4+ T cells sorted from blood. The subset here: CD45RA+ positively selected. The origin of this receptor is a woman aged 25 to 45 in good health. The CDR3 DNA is TGTGCCAGCAGTACGATTGACGGCTACACCTTC. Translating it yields CASSTIDGYTF.